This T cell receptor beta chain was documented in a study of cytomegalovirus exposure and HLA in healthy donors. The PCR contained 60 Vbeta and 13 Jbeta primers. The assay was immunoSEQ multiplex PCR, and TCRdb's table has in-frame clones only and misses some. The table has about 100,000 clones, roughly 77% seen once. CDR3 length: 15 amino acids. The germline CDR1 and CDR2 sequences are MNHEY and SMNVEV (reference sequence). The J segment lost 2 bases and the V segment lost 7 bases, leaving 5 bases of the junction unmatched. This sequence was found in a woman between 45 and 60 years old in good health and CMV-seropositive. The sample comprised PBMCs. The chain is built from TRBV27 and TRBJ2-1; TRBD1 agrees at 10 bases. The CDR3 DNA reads TGTGCCAGCACCTCGACAGGGGGCGCCTACAATGAGCAGTTCTTC. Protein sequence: CASTSTGGAYNEQFF.